These 4 T cell receptor beta chains were all obtained from the same sample, sequenced in a study of blood T cell repertoires in COVID-19. The table came from immunoSEQ multiplex PCR; TCRdb's copy has only in-frame clones and leaves some out. The repertoire holds approximately 85,000 clones, with 90% as singletons. The sample consisted of peripheral blood. Source of these receptors: a woman aged 50 to 60 in a cohort sampled during active COVID-19.

This rearrangement joins TRBV30 to TRBJ2-7; the D gene is possibly TRBD1 (6 bases). CDR3 size: 12 residues. Germline V CDR1 and CDR2: GTSNPN, SVGIG (reference sequence). Deletions cut 5 bases from V and 5 bases from J, with 13 bases between. The CDR3 loop reads CAWGSQGHEQYF. CDR3 nucleotides: TGTGCCTGGGGGTCACAGGGCCACGAGCAGTACTTC.

The V and J genes are TRBV2 and TRBJ1-1; D remains ambiguous. V lost 6 bases and J 2 bases, leaving 10 bases between the germline ends. The CDR3 sequence is 13 residues long. Germline V CDR1 and CDR2: SNHLY, FYNNEI. This chain's CDR3 is CASRSQFNTEAFF. CDR3 in DNA: TGTGCCAGCAGATCACAGTTTAACACTGAAGCTTTCTTT.

The chain recombines TRBV21-1 with TRBJ2-5; TRBD1, the table's D call, was not compared with the DNA. TRBV21-1 is noted as a pseudogene. The CDR3 loop spans 16 amino acids. The CDR3 sequence is CASSIQGTLSEWTQYF. In DNA, the CDR3 is TGTGCCAGCAGCATCCAGGGGACCCTTTCAGAGTGGACCCAGTACTTC.

V and J are TRBV27 and TRBJ2-7, with a weak D call TRBD2 (5 bases). Per germline, CDR1 MNHEY and CDR2 SMNVEV (reference sequence). CDR3 size: 16 residues. Trimming removed 6 bases from V and 6 bases from J, with 24 bases in between. CDR3 sequence (DNA): TGTGCCAGCAGCGACCCCCGGACTCCGAAGTCGGGCGAGCAGTACTTC. This gives the protein CASSDPRTPKSGEQYF.